The subject of this entry is one T cell receptor (beta chain). TCRdb's copy holds only in-frame clones and misses some; the assay was immunoSEQ multiplex PCR. The data hold about 4,300 clones, with over 70% observed a single time. These data originate in a study of immune evolution from preneoplasia to lung adenocarcinoma. CDR3 length equals 15 residues. V was cut by 3 bases and J by 8 bases, with 17 bases left in between. Germline CDR1 is ENHRY and CDR2 is SYGVKD. The sequenced material came from FFPE adjacent normal lung tissue. This receptor was taken from a person aged 60-80 years with lung adenocarcinoma. This sequence joins TRBV10-3 and TRBJ2-1; D might be TRBD2 (5 bases). CDR3 amino acids: CAISDYGLSDDEQFF. The CDR3 DNA reads as TGTGCCATCAGTGACTATGGACTGTCCGACGATGAGCAGTTCTTC.